The text below deals with one T cell receptor (beta chain). The antigen is undetermined. The data belong to a study of chemoradiotherapy in HPV16-positive cancers. Notes on the study in general: Candidate HPV-specific clones and E7-related TCR motifs grew in tumor during treatment. For HPV16-positive patients, expanding HPV-responsive T cells associated with longer recurrence-free survival. Functional assays defining HPV-specific T cells used only a couple of HPV16-positive patients.

This table comes from immunoSEQ multiplex PCR, and its TCRdb copy is limited to in-frame clones, with some not included. Of roughly 2,000 clones in the sample, around 87% were seen once. The CDR3 runs to 11 residues. Germline V gene lookup returns CDR1 SNHLY and CDR2 FYNNEI. Deletions cut 9 bases from V and 2 bases from J, with 7 bases between. Repertoires were sampled repeatedly during chemoradiotherapy. Sequenced here: tumor tissue, sampled from a patient who underwent chemoradiotherapy. This sequence joins TRBV2 and TRBJ1-1; possible D gene TRBD1, 5 bases. This receptor was taken from a human donor with HPV-associated anogenital cancer. CDR3 nucleotide sequence: TGTGCCAGTGGGGGAAACACTGAAGCTTTCTTT. As protein: CASGGNTEAFF.